The 28 T cell receptor beta chains presented below share a single source sample, sequenced in a study of T-cell reconstitution after alpha-beta-depleted transplantation in children. Unique molecular identifiers were built into the TCRbeta library. TCRdb re-analysed the PCR reads in MiXCR, keeping a single row per CDR3 protein. The data show hundreds of thousands of distinct CDR3 sequences, around 10% seen once. The sequenced sample was peripheral blood, obtained 180 days after TCRalphabeta/CD19-depleted stem cell transplant. The receptors originated from a male patient between 2 and 15 years old who had a stem cell transplant for chronic granulomatous disease, so the T cells may come from the graft donor.

This clonotype was recorded many times. The V gene is TRBV29-1, the J gene TRBJ1-1; D is possibly TRBD1 (5 bases). Germline loops: CDR1 SQVTM, CDR2 ANQGSEA. The CDR3 runs 12 residues. V was pared by 4 bases and J by 5 bases, with 11 bases between. The CDR3 DNA follows: TGCAGCGTTGGCCGGGAGGGGACTGAAGCTTTCTTT. This encodes CSVGREGTEAFF.

This clonotype showed up many times. The DNA for the CDR3 is TGTGCCACCATACCCTTTTATAGGGCTAGCGGGGGGGCTGGTGAGACCCAGTACTTC. Its translation: CATIPFYRASGGAGETQYF. The gene calls are TRBV12-3 or TRBV12-4 and TRBJ2-5; TRBD2 aligns across 12 bases. CDR3 size: 19 residues. V gave up 10 bases and J gave up 5 bases; unmatched junction bases: 23.

This clonotype was observed at least ten times. The V and J genes are TRBV5-1 and TRBJ2-3, with 9 bases aligning to TRBD1. V lost 2 bases, J lost 4 bases, and 5 bases stayed unmatched. The CDR3 loop spans 15 amino acids. CDR1 is SGHRS, CDR2 YFSETQ, per germline. CDR3 residues: CASSLQGAPPDTQYF. The DNA of the CDR3 is TGCGCCAGCAGCTTACAGGGGGCGCCCCCAGATACGCAGTATTTT.

This clonotype was seen ten or more times. V usage is TRBV29-1 and J usage is TRBJ1-2; D is unclear. The CDR3 loop spans 11 amino acids. CDR1 SQVTM and CDR2 ANQGSEA come from the germline V gene. Trimming left V 2 bases short and J 6 bases short, with 7 bases between. The CDR3 DNA reads TGCAGCGTTGAAACGGGCGATGGCTACACCTTC. Translation gives CSVETGDGYTF. The complete variable domain, with remaining parts taken from reference TRBV29-1 and TRBJ1-2, reads SAVISQKPSRDICQRGTSLTIQCQVDSQVTMMFWYRQQPGQSLTLIATANQGSEATYESGFVIDKFPISRPNLTFSTLTVSNMSPEDSSIYLCSVETGDGYTFGSGTRLTVV.

This clonotype occurred many times. The chain links TRBV5-1 to TRBJ2-1; a weak D match, TRBD2 (6 bases). Germline loops: CDR1 SGHRS, CDR2 YFSETQ. Trimming took off 1 base at V and 3 bases at J, with 11 bases between the two ends. The CDR3 runs 15 residues. CDR3 DNA: TGCGCCAGCAGCTTGTCTGGCGGGGACTACAATGAGCAGTTCTTC. Encoded protein: CASSLSGGDYNEQFF. Looking up the rest from reference TRBV5-1 and TRBJ2-1 gives the full variable domain: KAGVTQTPRYLIKTRGQQVTLSCSPISGHRSVSWYQQTPGQGLQFLFEYFSETQRNKGNFPGRFSGRQFSNSRSEMNVSTLELGDSALYLCASSLSGGDYNEQFFGPGTRLTVL.

This clonotype has a count of ten or more. The chain carries TRBV6-1 and TRBJ2-7; D might be TRBD1 (7 bases). The V end lost 4 bases, the J end lost 4 bases, and 17 bases lay between the germline ends. CDR1 and CDR2 (germline): MNHNS, SASEGT. CDR3 size: 15 residues. The CDR3 sequence: CASSVRRGDNYEQYF. CDR3 nucleotides: TGTGCCAGCAGTGTCCGCAGGGGGGACAATTACGAGCAGTACTTC.

The genes are TRBV25-1 and TRBJ2-1, with 7 bases identical to TRBD2. The ends lost 1 base at V and 7 bases at J; junction bases unmatched: 10. CDR1 is MGHDK, CDR2 SYGVNS, per germline. The CDR3 has 16 residues. The CDR3 coding sequence is TGTGCCAGCAGTGAATTAGGGCGGCGCGGGGGTAATGAGCAGTTCTTC. Translating gives CASSELGRRGGNEQFF.

This clonotype has a count of ten or more. The rearrangement links TRBV7-3 to TRBJ2-1; 8 bases map to TRBD2. Germline CDR1 and CDR2: SGHTA and FQGTGA. V lost 3 bases to trimming and J lost 6 bases; unmatched junction nucleotides: 7. The CDR3 covers 15 residues. The CDR3 DNA reads TGTGCCAGCAGCTTCCGAGCGGGAGTACCCAATGAGCAGTTCTTC. This translates into CASSFRAGVPNEQFF.

Many counts were recorded for this clonotype. This rearrangement joins TRBV20-1 to TRBJ2-1, with TRBD1 matching over 8 bases. The CDR3 covers 16 residues. Per the germline V gene, CDR1 is DFQATT and CDR2 is SNEGSKA (reference sequence). With V trimmed by 4 bases and J by 2 bases, 10 bases remained unmatched. The CDR3 loop is CSATAIDRGAYNEQFF. For the CDR3, the DNA is TGCAGTGCTACGGCCATCGACAGGGGCGCCTACAATGAGCAGTTCTTC.

Turning to this clonotype: It may be a read error: a sequence one base away is much more abundant. The genes are TRBV7-2 and TRBJ2-7, with D maybe TRBD1 (6 bases). CDR1 and CDR2 from the germline V gene are SGHTA and FQGNSA. The CDR3 has 14 residues. CDR3 loop: CASSTPTGFYEQHF. The DNA for the CDR3 is TGTGCCAGCAGCACCCCGACAGGCTTCTACGAGCAGCACTTC.

There are many counts of this clonotype. The J gene is TRBJ2-5, the V gene TRBV18; D might be TRBD2 (5 bases). CDR3 length equals 15 residues. Trimming removed 1 base from V and 1 base from J, with 10 bases in between. Germline V gene data show CDR1 as KGHSH and CDR2 as LQKENI. CDR3 loop: CASSPRGSPQETQYF. The CDR3 DNA is TGTGCCAGCTCACCACGAGGGAGCCCCCAAGAGACCCAGTACTTC.

As to this clonotype: A much more abundant neighbour one base away suggests this may be a read error. The CDR3 ends on some other residue instead of the conserved phenylalanine or tryptophan, so this is likely a read error. This chain links TRBV27 with TRBJ2-7, with 7 bases matching TRBD2. V dropped 5 bases and J dropped 5; count of bases not matched to a gene: 12. Germline V gene data show CDR1 as MNHEY and CDR2 as SMNVEV (reference sequence). The CDR3 spans 15 residues. DNA for the CDR3: TGTGCCAGCAGTCTAAAAGCGGGGCCCTGGAACGAGCAGTACTAC. The encoded protein is CASSLKAGPWNEQYY.

This clonotype was found many times. This chain links TRBV7-6 with TRBJ2-5; D possibly corresponds to TRBD1 (5 bases). CDR3 length: 16 amino acids. The V gene's germline CDR1 is SGHVS and CDR2 FNYEAQ. V was clipped by 6 bases and J by 0 bases, with 17 bases between them. CDR3 in amino acids: CASRPSTAVHQETQYF. The DNA of the CDR3 is TGTGCCAGCAGGCCATCGACAGCAGTCCACCAAGAGACCCAGTACTTC. Full variable domain (missing parts from reference TRBV7-6 and TRBJ2-5): GAGVSQSPRYKVTKRGQDVALRCDPISGHVSLYWYRQALGQGPEFLTYFNYEAQQDKSGLPNDRFSAERPEGSISTLTIQRTEQRDSAMYRCASRPSTAVHQETQYFGPGTRLLVL.

This chain connects TRBV28 to TRBJ2-1; 13 nucleotides match TRBD2. The CDR3 runs to 16 residues. Germline CDR1 reads MDHEN; CDR2 reads SYDVKM. With V trimmed by 5 bases and J by 8 bases, 9 bases remained unmatched. The chain's CDR3 is CASSLPLAGGPDEQFF. The DNA of the CDR3 is TGTGCCAGCAGTCTGCCACTAGCGGGAGGGCCGGATGAGCAGTTCTTC.

This clonotype was observed at least ten times. The chain recombines TRBV12-3 or TRBV12-4 with TRBJ2-3; perhaps TRBD1 as D (6 bases). This CDR3 has 14 amino acids. V dropped 3 bases and J dropped 10 bases, with 17 bases sitting between them. The CDR3 bases are TGTGCCAGCAGTTTCAGGGGCACGACGTTGGCGCAGTATTTT. Its translation: CASSFRGTTLAQYF.

This clonotype occurred many times. The chain links TRBV7-2 to TRBJ1-2, with 12 bases aligning to TRBD1. The CDR3 consists of 14 residues. V dropped 5 bases and J dropped 6; count of bases not matched to a gene: 4. Germline loops: CDR1 SGHTA, CDR2 FQGNSA. The DNA for the CDR3 is TGTGCCAGCAGCACGGGACAGGGGGCGCATGGCTACACCTTC. This encodes CASSTGQGAHGYTF.

In its sample, this clonotype was seen many times. The V gene is TRBV27, the J gene TRBJ2-1; D might be TRBD1 (6 bases). Germline V gives CDR1 MNHEY, CDR2 SMNVEV (reference sequence). CDR3 size: 15 residues. The ends were cut back, 5 bases at V and 7 bases at J, with 18 bases in the middle. The CDR3 DNA follows: TGTGCCAGCAGTCACCTAGGCAGGGGCGGGAATGAGCAGTTCTTC. Its translation is CASSHLGRGGNEQFF.

This clonotype was detected many times. The J gene is TRBJ1-6, the V gene TRBV28, with D uncertain. Germline assignment: CDR1 MDHEN and CDR2 SYDVKM. The V end was cut by 4 bases, the J end by 6 bases, with 10 bases between. This CDR3 comprises 14 residues. The CDR3 loop is CASSWPAFNSPLHF. CDR3 DNA sequence: TGTGCCAGCAGTTGGCCGGCCTTTAATTCACCCCTCCACTTT.

Points on this clonotype: This could be a read error, since a much larger clone is one nucleotide away. The chain recombines TRBV7-2 with TRBJ2-2; 7 bases line up with TRBD2. Looked up from germline, CDR1 is SGHTA and CDR2 is FQGNSA. The CDR3 runs 16 residues. J gave up 5 bases and V 1 base, and 7 bases lay outside the gene matches. The CDR3 sequence is CASSLDRAGGTGELFF. The CDR3 DNA sequence: TGTGCCAGCAGCTTAGATCGAGCCGGGGGGACCGGGGAGCTGTTTTTT.

This clonotype was seen at least ten times. V is TRBV12-3 or TRBV12-4 and J is TRBJ2-2; 9 bases map to TRBD2. This CDR3 is 18 amino acids long. The CDR3 spells CTISLLAGVETNTGELFF. As DNA, the CDR3 is TGTACCATCAGTTTACTAGCGGGTGTTGAGACGAACACCGGGGAGCTGTTTTTT.

The sample holds many counts of this clonotype. V is TRBV5-1 and J is TRBJ2-7; 10 nucleotides match TRBD1. The CDR3 is 17 amino acids. From germline, CDR1 is SGHRS and CDR2 YFSETQ. Unmatched junction bases numbered 9, after V lost 0 bases and J lost 3 bases. The CDR3 DNA is TGCGCCAGCAGCTTGGCGCGTGGGACAGGGGTTTTCTACGAGCAGTACTTC. This translates into CASSLARGTGVFYEQYF.

In this sample, this clonotype turned up many times. The V and J genes are TRBV28 and TRBJ2-5; 8 positions match TRBD1. Germline V gene sequence: CDR1 MDHEN, CDR2 SYDVKM. The CDR3 is 16 residues long. Germline trimming cut 5 bases from V and 1 base from J; bases unmatched to any gene: 9. The CDR3 reads CASSPDRGETQETQYF. CDR3 DNA sequence: TGTGCCAGCAGTCCAGACAGGGGAGAAACCCAAGAGACCCAGTACTTC. Drawing the rest from reference TRBV28 and TRBJ2-5, the complete variable domain is DVKVTQSSRYLVKRTGEKVFLECVQDMDHENMFWYRQDPGLGLRLIYFSYDVKMKEKGDIPEGYSVSREKKERFSLILESASTNQTSMYLCASSPDRGETQETQYFGPGTRLLVL.

At least ten counts were recorded for this clonotype. The V gene is TRBV7-3, the J gene TRBJ2-1, with 7 positions matching TRBD2. V lost 5 bases and J lost 4; bases outside the gene matches: 11. The CDR3 is made up of 16 amino acids. Germline loops: CDR1 SGHTA, CDR2 FQGTGA. The CDR3 loop is CASSRGREKRYNEQFF. In nucleotides, the CDR3 is TGTGCCAGCAGCCGAGGGCGGGAGAAACGGTACAATGAGCAGTTCTTC.

This clonotype was detected many times. The chain has TRBV5-5 and TRBJ2-6; D possibly corresponds to TRBD1 (6 bases). Germline V gene data show CDR1 as SGHKS and CDR2 as YYEKEE (reference sequence). Between the trimmed V and J ends, which lost 1 base and 4 bases, there was a span of 15 bases. This CDR3 has 17 amino acids. In DNA form, the CDR3 reads TGTGCCAGCAGCTTGACAGGGAAGGCTGGCGGGGCCAACGTCCTGACTTTC. Protein product: CASSLTGKAGGANVLTF. Together with reference TRBV5-5 and TRBJ2-6, the CDR3 gives the full variable domain: DAGVTQSPTHLIKTRGQQVTLRCSPISGHKSVSWYQQVLGQGPQFIFQYYEKEERGRGNFPDRFSARQFPNYSSELNVNALLLGDSALYLCASSLTGKAGGANVLTFGAGSRLTVL.

This clonotype came up many times. This chain uses TRBV7-2 with TRBJ2-7; no firm D call. V lost 7 bases and J 3 bases, leaving 13 bases between the germline ends. The germline V gene encodes CDR1 SGHTA and CDR2 FQGNSA. The CDR3 is 13 amino acids. CDR3 residues: CASTLPPRYEQYF. In DNA, the CDR3 is TGTGCCAGCACCCTCCCGCCCCGCTACGAGCAGTACTTC.

This clonotype was seen many times. The rearrangement links TRBV4-3 to TRBJ2-3; tentative D call: TRBD1 (6 bases). This CDR3 comprises 14 residues. V was cut by 5 bases and J by 7 bases, with 16 bases left in between. Per the germline V gene, CDR1 is LGHNA and CDR2 is YSLEER. The CDR3 sequence: CASSGQTIANTQYF. CDR3 DNA: TGCGCCAGCAGCGGACAGACAATTGCAAATACGCAGTATTTT.

This clonotype was detected many times. The chain is built from TRBV6-2 or TRBV6-3 and TRBJ2-4; D may match TRBD1 or TRBD2 (5 bases each). Germline V lookup: CDR1 MNHEY, CDR2 SVGEGT. V dropped 6 bases and J dropped 0 bases, with 12 bases sitting between them. This CDR3 is built from 15 residues. The CDR3 protein is CASSEGTVAKNIQYF. CDR3 in DNA: TGTGCCAGCAGCGAAGGGACGGTAGCCAAAAACATTCAGTACTTC.

Ten or more counts support this clonotype. The gene calls are TRBV7-9 and TRBJ2-4; 8 positions agree with TRBD2. V shed 4 bases, J shed 6 bases, and the junction held 5 bases outside the gene matches. The CDR3 has 14 residues. Germline CDR1 is SEHNR and CDR2 is FQNEAQ (reference sequence). Here the CDR3 DNA reads TGTGCCAGCAGCTCGGGGGGGGCGCGAAACATTCAGTACTTC. Its protein is CASSSGGARNIQYF.